This is a list of T cell receptor beta chains from one sample in a study of beta chain features in type 1 diabetes. Assay: immunoSEQ multiplex PCR; the TCRdb copy retains only in-frame clones and omits some. The profile shows 250,000 to 350,000 clones, less than 15% of them singletons. The sample consisted of central memory CD4+ T cells from blood. These receptors all come from a man aged 25 to 40 in good health. Each CDR3 is given without its conserved first and last residue. Fields, in order: CDR3 protein, CDR3 length, V gene, J gene.

cdr3_aa: ASSTGQGADTQY
cdr3_length: 12
v_call: TRBV19
j_call: TRBJ2-3

cdr3_aa: ASSLTGTGKPDTQY
cdr3_length: 14
v_call: TRBV14
j_call: TRBJ2-3

cdr3_aa: ASSESLSVSTDTQY
cdr3_length: 14
v_call: TRBV6-1
j_call: TRBJ2-3

cdr3_aa: SAEGPYEQY
cdr3_length: 9
v_call: TRBV20-1
j_call: TRBJ2-7

cdr3_aa: ASSQKPPARGHYGYT
cdr3_length: 15
v_call: TRBV14
j_call: TRBJ1-2

cdr3_aa: ASSPSDRDHEKLF
cdr3_length: 13
v_call: TRBV7-2
j_call: TRBJ1-4

cdr3_aa: ASSYFGGWSYNEQF
cdr3_length: 14
v_call: TRBV6-5
j_call: TRBJ2-1

cdr3_aa: SVVAGSANYGYT
cdr3_length: 12
v_call: TRBV29-1
j_call: TRBJ1-2

cdr3_aa: ASSQVGGDRNIQY
cdr3_length: 13
v_call: TRBV14
j_call: TRBJ2-4

cdr3_aa: ASSPSSTHRANEKLF
cdr3_length: 15
v_call: TRBV7-8
j_call: TRBJ1-4

cdr3_aa: ASSVGQGPGNTIY
cdr3_length: 13
v_call: TRBV9
j_call: TRBJ1-3

cdr3_aa: ASSQTGQLYQETQY
cdr3_length: 14
v_call: TRBV4-2
j_call: TRBJ2-5

cdr3_aa: ASSLSGGQHNEQF
cdr3_length: 13
v_call: TRBV11-3
j_call: TRBJ2-1

cdr3_aa: ASSHGGPGNTIY
cdr3_length: 12
v_call: TRBV4-1
j_call: TRBJ1-3

cdr3_aa: AIRGGESNEQF
cdr3_length: 11
v_call: TRBV10-3
j_call: TRBJ2-1

cdr3_aa: ASSQGAGTGNTIY
cdr3_length: 13
v_call: TRBV4-3
j_call: TRBJ1-3

cdr3_aa: ASSLGVWDTQY
cdr3_length: 11
v_call: TRBV7-2
j_call: TRBJ2-3

cdr3_aa: ASSLPGLRGGEQF
cdr3_length: 13
v_call: TRBV2
j_call: TRBJ2-1

cdr3_aa: ASSGGTPGF
cdr3_length: 9
v_call: TRBV27
j_call: TRBJ2-1

cdr3_aa: ASSVGQRTDTQY
cdr3_length: 12
v_call: TRBV9
j_call: TRBJ2-3

cdr3_aa: ASSGPRTDRGYGYT
cdr3_length: 14
v_call: TRBV7-9
j_call: TRBJ1-2

cdr3_aa: ASSSSGFNYGYT
cdr3_length: 12
v_call: TRBV7-2
j_call: TRBJ1-2

cdr3_aa: ASSFEQGKTQY
cdr3_length: 11
v_call: TRBV5-4
j_call: TRBJ2-5

cdr3_aa: ASSIRLAGGPDTQY
cdr3_length: 14
v_call: TRBV6-6
j_call: TRBJ2-3

cdr3_aa: ASSQTAAGANVLT
cdr3_length: 13
v_call: TRBV5-1
j_call: TRBJ2-6

cdr3_aa: ASSLERNSYEQY
cdr3_length: 12
v_call: TRBV7-2
j_call: TRBJ2-7

cdr3_aa: ASEVGAAAPYGYT
cdr3_length: 13
v_call: TRBV13
j_call: TRBJ1-2

cdr3_aa: ASSDRVRGRTDTQY
cdr3_length: 14
v_call: TRBV19
j_call: TRBJ2-3

cdr3_aa: ASGMGLRGDTQY
cdr3_length: 12
v_call: TRBV12-5
j_call: TRBJ2-3

cdr3_aa: ASRLRTSGRGTDTQY
cdr3_length: 15
v_call: TRBV2
j_call: TRBJ2-3

cdr3_aa: ASSRAGAPGNEQF
cdr3_length: 13
v_call: TRBV5-4
j_call: TRBJ2-1

cdr3_aa: ASSTPMGPPLH
cdr3_length: 11
v_call: TRBV11-2
j_call: TRBJ1-6

cdr3_aa: ASSQESARGAWTQY
cdr3_length: 14
v_call: TRBV4-2
j_call: TRBJ2-5